The clone carrying this T cell receptor beta chain was seen a handful of times. The antigen remains undetermined. The data were taken from a study of type 1 regulatory T cells. Across the whole study: An in vitro protocol generated T-allo10, a Tr1-enriched, alloantigen-specific CD4 T cell product.

Whole-study results and caveats: Compared with non-Tr1 cells, Tr1 cells showed a narrower TCR repertoire.

TCRdb re-analysed the reads in MiXCR, keeping a single row per CDR3 protein. The data show approximately 42,000 distinct CDR3 sequences, roughly an eighth seen once. The TCR was taken from a human donor in good health. The source material was cultured non-Tr1 T cells, either the whole culture or a sorted T cell fraction (not recorded which).

The CDR3 here is CSAIAGRGSNQPQHF. CDR3 in DNA: TGCAGTGCTATCGCAGGCCGGGGTAGCAATCAGCCCCAGCATTTT. The V call is TRBV20-1, the J call TRBJ1-5; D uncertain. The ends were cut back, 4 bases at V and 0 bases at J, with 13 bases in the middle. Germline CDR1 reads DFQATT; CDR2 reads SNEGSKA (reference sequence). This CDR3 spans 15 amino acids.